The rows below give T cell receptor beta chains drawn from one sample of a study of shared clonotypes between healthy human individuals. Data came from immunoSEQ multiplex PCR; TCRdb stores just in-frame clones and leaves some out. The sample carries 500,000 to 550,000 clones, around 96% recorded once. The sequenced sample was naive CD4+ T cells sorted from blood. These receptors came from a young woman in good health. CDR3s include the opening cysteine and the closing phenylalanine or tryptophan. The order of the fields is J gene, clone size, D gene, V gene, CDR3 length, CDR3 protein, CDR3 DNA. D genes are given only for firm matches. Size tells how often a clone was seen (once, few, many) or the class of an expanded clone, and some rows leave it out.

j_call: TRBJ2-7
clone_size: NA
d_call: TRBD1
v_call: TRBV18
cdr3_length: 18
cdr3_aa: CASSPIEASGTGSYEQYF
cdr3_nt: TGTGCCAGCTCACCGATTGAGGCCTCCGGGACAGGGTCCTACGAGCAGTACTTC

j_call: TRBJ2-5
clone_size: once
d_call: NA
v_call: TRBV5-1
cdr3_length: 14
cdr3_aa: CASSLVTAQETQYF
cdr3_nt: TGCGCCAGCAGCTTGGTGACAGCTCAGGAGACCCAGTACTTC

j_call: TRBJ2-1
clone_size: NA
d_call: NA
v_call: TRBV5-1
cdr3_length: 15
cdr3_aa: CASSRITGKLNEQFF
cdr3_nt: TGCGCCAGCAGCCGTATAACGGGGAAGCTTAATGAGCAGTTCTTC

j_call: TRBJ2-7
clone_size: NA
d_call: TRBD1
v_call: TRBV6-5
cdr3_length: 15
cdr3_aa: CASRDGQGWLYEQYF
cdr3_nt: TGTGCCAGCAGAGACGGACAGGGGTGGTTATACGAGCAGTACTTC

j_call: TRBJ2-7
clone_size: NA
d_call: NA
v_call: TRBV19
cdr3_length: 15
cdr3_aa: CASSLSPSSRSRLYF
cdr3_nt: TGTGCCAGTAGTCTCTCTCCCTCCTCGCGTAGTCGGTTATACTTC

j_call: TRBJ1-5
clone_size: NA
d_call: TRBD1
v_call: TRBV2
cdr3_length: 16
cdr3_aa: CASSEGATGDNQPQHF
cdr3_nt: TGTGCCAGCAGTGAGGGGGCTACAGGGGACAATCAGCCCCAGCATTTT

j_call: TRBJ1-1
clone_size: NA
d_call: NA
v_call: TRBV5-1
cdr3_length: 16
cdr3_aa: CASSGSTGVTGTEAFF
cdr3_nt: TGCGCCAGCAGCGGATCGACCGGAGTGACGGGCACTGAAGCTTTCTTT

j_call: TRBJ2-3
clone_size: NA
d_call: NA
v_call: TRBV11-3
cdr3_length: 13
cdr3_aa: CASSRIRTDTQYF
cdr3_nt: TGTGCCAGCAGCCGCATCCGCACAGATACGCAGTATTTT

j_call: TRBJ2-1
clone_size: NA
d_call: NA
v_call: TRBV10-3
cdr3_length: 11
cdr3_aa: CAISSGNEQFF
cdr3_nt: TGTGCCATTTCGAGTGGGAATGAGCAGTTCTTC

j_call: TRBJ1-4
clone_size: NA
d_call: TRBD1
v_call: TRBV5-5
cdr3_length: 14
cdr3_aa: CASSFDRGREKLFF
cdr3_nt: TGTGCCAGCAGCTTCGACAGGGGGAGAGAAAAACTGTTTTTT

j_call: TRBJ2-1
clone_size: NA
d_call: NA
v_call: TRBV28
cdr3_length: 13
cdr3_aa: CASSSGPNNEQFF
cdr3_nt: TGTGCCAGCAGTTCGGGGCCGAACAATGAGCAGTTCTTC

j_call: TRBJ2-1
clone_size: NA
d_call: NA
v_call: TRBV2
cdr3_length: 16
cdr3_aa: CASRGGLGGRANEQFF
cdr3_nt: TGTGCCAGCAGGGGGGGTTTAGGAGGGCGTGCCAATGAGCAGTTCTTC

j_call: TRBJ1-2
clone_size: NA
d_call: TRBD1
v_call: TRBV28
cdr3_length: 15
cdr3_aa: CASRGTGTEHYGYTF
cdr3_nt: TGTGCCAGCAGAGGTACCGGGACAGAGCACTATGGCTACACCTTC

j_call: TRBJ2-1
clone_size: NA
d_call: NA
v_call: TRBV5-4
cdr3_length: 14
cdr3_aa: CASSSTSGSSEQFF
cdr3_nt: TGTGCCAGCAGCTCCACCTCCGGGAGCAGTGAGCAGTTCTTC

j_call: TRBJ1-2
clone_size: NA
d_call: TRBD1
v_call: TRBV13
cdr3_length: 17
cdr3_aa: CASSLGTVTWGANGYTF
cdr3_nt: TGTGCCAGCAGCCTCGGGACAGTCACTTGGGGGGCCAATGGCTACACCTTC

j_call: TRBJ1-2
clone_size: NA
d_call: TRBD1
v_call: TRBV27
cdr3_length: 17
cdr3_aa: CASSLTGQGILVYGYTF
cdr3_nt: TGTGCCAGCAGTTTGACCGGACAGGGGATTTTAGTCTATGGCTACACCTTC

j_call: TRBJ2-2
clone_size: NA
d_call: NA
v_call: TRBV5-1
cdr3_length: 13
cdr3_aa: CASRKGPGGELFF
cdr3_nt: TGCGCCAGCAGAAAAGGGCCCGGCGGGGAGCTGTTTTTT

j_call: TRBJ2-1
clone_size: NA
d_call: TRBD2
v_call: TRBV27
cdr3_length: 16
cdr3_aa: CASSEVELAGRNEQFF
cdr3_nt: TGTGCCAGCAGTGAGGTGGAACTAGCGGGAAGAAATGAGCAGTTCTTC

j_call: TRBJ1-4
clone_size: NA
d_call: NA
v_call: TRBV2
cdr3_length: 14
cdr3_aa: CASTRQSTNEKLFF
cdr3_nt: TGTGCCAGCACTCGCCAGTCAACTAATGAAAAACTGTTTTTT

j_call: TRBJ1-4
clone_size: NA
d_call: TRBD1
v_call: TRBV7-9
cdr3_length: 15
cdr3_aa: CASSSGTGGNEKLFF
cdr3_nt: TGTGCCAGCAGCAGCGGGACAGGGGGAAATGAAAAACTGTTTTTT

j_call: TRBJ1-2
clone_size: NA
d_call: TRBD1
v_call: TRBV2
cdr3_length: 12
cdr3_aa: CAERTGGFGYTF
cdr3_nt: TGTGCCGAGAGGACAGGGGGCTTTGGCTACACCTTC

j_call: TRBJ1-4
clone_size: NA
d_call: NA
v_call: TRBV25-1
cdr3_length: 15
cdr3_aa: CASSDPDRSNEKLFF
cdr3_nt: TGTGCCAGCAGTGATCCCGACAGGAGTAATGAAAAACTGTTTTTT

j_call: TRBJ1-1
clone_size: once
d_call: NA
v_call: TRBV5-8
cdr3_length: 16
cdr3_aa: CASSPTRTGRNTEAFF
cdr3_nt: TGTGCCAGCAGTCCCACAAGAACCGGGAGGAACACTGAAGCTTTCTTT

j_call: TRBJ2-1
clone_size: NA
d_call: TRBD2
v_call: TRBV19
cdr3_length: 16
cdr3_aa: CASTGTSGPKYNEQFF
cdr3_nt: TGTGCCAGTACTGGGACTAGCGGACCGAAATACAATGAGCAGTTCTTC

j_call: TRBJ1-5
clone_size: NA
d_call: TRBD1
v_call: TRBV23-1
cdr3_length: 17
cdr3_aa: CASNPGQGLRSNQPQHF
cdr3_nt: TGCGCCAGCAACCCGGGACAGGGGCTAAGGAGCAATCAGCCCCAGCATTTT

j_call: TRBJ1-5
clone_size: NA
d_call: NA
v_call: TRBV7-8
cdr3_length: 14
cdr3_aa: CASSPWTDNQPQHF
cdr3_nt: TGTGCCAGCAGCCCGTGGACAGACAATCAGCCCCAGCATTTT

j_call: TRBJ1-2
clone_size: NA
d_call: NA
v_call: TRBV7-9
cdr3_length: 14
cdr3_aa: CASSPYRDSYGYTF
cdr3_nt: TGTGCCAGCAGCCCGTACAGGGATTCCTATGGCTACACCTTC

j_call: TRBJ1-1
clone_size: NA
d_call: TRBD1
v_call: TRBV5-1
cdr3_length: 17
cdr3_aa: CASSLGEAGGRNTEAFF
cdr3_nt: TGCGCCAGCAGCTTGGGGGAGGCAGGGGGCCGGAACACTGAAGCTTTCTTT

j_call: TRBJ1-1
clone_size: NA
d_call: NA
v_call: TRBV5-1
cdr3_length: 15
cdr3_aa: CASSLLSGLNTEAFF
cdr3_nt: TGCGCCAGCAGCTTGTTGTCAGGCTTGAACACTGAAGCTTTCTTT

j_call: TRBJ2-3
clone_size: NA
d_call: NA
v_call: TRBV5-6
cdr3_length: 16
cdr3_aa: CASSRDKVWGTDTQYF
cdr3_nt: TGTGCCAGCAGCCGAGATAAGGTTTGGGGCACAGATACGCAGTATTTT

j_call: TRBJ1-2
clone_size: NA
d_call: NA
v_call: TRBV27
cdr3_length: 15
cdr3_aa: CASSSQAATNYGYTF
cdr3_nt: TGTGCCAGCAGCTCCCAGGCGGCGACTAACTATGGCTACACCTTC

j_call: TRBJ2-7
clone_size: NA
d_call: NA
v_call: TRBV5-1
cdr3_length: 16
cdr3_aa: CASGHGPGVGSYEQYF
cdr3_nt: TGCGCCAGCGGGCATGGCCCGGGGGTCGGCTCCTACGAGCAGTACTTC

j_call: TRBJ2-1
clone_size: NA
d_call: TRBD2
v_call: TRBV27
cdr3_length: 19
cdr3_aa: CASSLLASGSSSSYNEQFF
cdr3_nt: TGTGCCAGCAGTTTATTAGCTAGCGGGAGTTCCAGCTCCTACAATGAGCAGTTCTTC

j_call: TRBJ1-1
clone_size: NA
d_call: NA
v_call: TRBV7-9
cdr3_length: 12
cdr3_aa: CASRERETEAFF
cdr3_nt: TGTGCCAGCAGGGAGAGGGAAACTGAAGCTTTCTTT

j_call: TRBJ1-6
clone_size: once
d_call: TRBD1
v_call: TRBV28
cdr3_length: 14
cdr3_aa: CASSSPDRIEPLHF
cdr3_nt: TGTGCCAGCAGTTCCCCGGACAGGATTGAACCCCTCCACTTT

j_call: TRBJ1-1
clone_size: NA
d_call: NA
v_call: TRBV9
cdr3_length: 14
cdr3_aa: CASSPPLVNTEAFF
cdr3_nt: TGTGCCAGCAGCCCTCCCCTTGTGAACACTGAAGCTTTCTTT

j_call: TRBJ1-1
clone_size: NA
d_call: TRBD1
v_call: TRBV7-2
cdr3_length: 12
cdr3_aa: CASSFDRGKSFF
cdr3_nt: TGTGCCAGCAGCTTCGACAGGGGCAAAAGTTTCTTT